This T cell receptor beta chain is drawn from a study of T cells in Graves' hyperthyroidism and ophthalmopathy. Study-wide points: Ophthalmopathy, as predicted by the model, came a median approximately 5.9 months after the prediction.

TCR beta CDR3 regions were amplified from RNA. First-round RT-PCR targeting the TCR CDR3 was performed with the HTBI primer set. TCRdb reprocessed the multiplex PCR reads with MiXCR, giving one entry per CDR3 protein. This sample yields 270,000 or so distinct CDR3 sequences, of which about 25% are seen a single time; over 25% belongs to the top ten. This clonotype has a count of ten or more. Antigen specificity is unknown. Diagnosis rested on symptoms, serum thyroxine and TRAb, thyroid ultrasound, and orbital computed tomography. The source of this sequence is a man in his forties with Graves' hyperthyroidism that later progressed to Graves' ophthalmopathy. The sample was blood.

CDR3 nucleotides: TGTGCCAGCATAGAGACAGCCTATAGCAATCAGCCCCAGCATTTT. Translated: CASIETAYSNQPQHF. The genes are TRBV6-5 and TRBJ1-5, with D maybe TRBD1 (5 bases). Deletions cut 7 bases from V and 0 bases from J, with 13 bases between. The CDR3 runs to 15 residues. Germline V gives CDR1 MNHEY, CDR2 SVGAGI.